This T cell receptor (beta chain) was retrieved from a study of somatic mutations in cytotoxic T cells in rheumatoid arthritis. Notes on the study in general: Between rheumatoid arthritis patients and age-matched healthy controls, CD8+ T-cell clonality showed no significant difference. The CD8+ clonality of rheumatoid arthritis patients increased with age, whereas that of healthy controls did not.

Using immunoSEQ multiplex PCR, the repertoire was profiled, and TCRdb retains in-frame clones only, with some absent. The sample contains roughly 30,000 clones, around 84% of which appear only once. Comment on this clone: Its specificity is unknown.

The CDR3 extends over 14 amino acids. Trimming cost V 0 bases and J 5 bases, with 12 bases left between them. Germline values: CDR1 SGDLS, CDR2 YYNGEE. Positive magnetic bead selection isolated CD4+ and CD8+ cells, and flow cytometry checked purity. This rearrangement joins TRBV9 to TRBJ2-7, with D perhaps TRBD2 (6 bases). The origin of this receptor is an adult with rheumatoid arthritis. Source material: CD8+ T cells sorted from blood. CDR3 DNA sequence: TGTGCCAGCAGCGTAGGACTAGGATGGGACGAGCAGTACTTC. Amino acids: CASSVGLGWDEQYF. Looking up the rest from reference TRBV9 and TRBJ2-7 gives the full variable domain: DSGVTQTPKHLITATGQRVTLRCSPRSGDLSVYWYQQSLDQGLQFLIQYYNGEERAKGNILERFSAQQFPDLHSELNLSSLELGDSALYFCASSVGLGWDEQYFGPGTRLTVT.